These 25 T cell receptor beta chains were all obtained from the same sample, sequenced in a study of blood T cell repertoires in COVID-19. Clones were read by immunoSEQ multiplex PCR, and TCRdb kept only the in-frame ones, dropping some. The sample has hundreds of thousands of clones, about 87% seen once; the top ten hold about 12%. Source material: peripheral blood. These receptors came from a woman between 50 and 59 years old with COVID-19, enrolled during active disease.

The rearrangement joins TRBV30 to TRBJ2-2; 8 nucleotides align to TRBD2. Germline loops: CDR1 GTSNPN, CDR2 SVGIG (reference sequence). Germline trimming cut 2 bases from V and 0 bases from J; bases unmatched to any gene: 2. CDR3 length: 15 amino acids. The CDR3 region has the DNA TGTGCCTGGAGTCGAGCGGGGGCGAACACCGGGGAGCTGTTTTTT. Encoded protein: CAWSRAGANTGELFF.

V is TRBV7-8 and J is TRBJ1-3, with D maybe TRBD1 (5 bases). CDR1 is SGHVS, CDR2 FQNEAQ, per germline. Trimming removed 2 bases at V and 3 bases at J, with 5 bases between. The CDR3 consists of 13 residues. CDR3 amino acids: CASSLRGGNTIYF. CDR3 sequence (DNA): TGTGCCAGCAGCTTAAGGGGTGGAAACACCATATATTTT.

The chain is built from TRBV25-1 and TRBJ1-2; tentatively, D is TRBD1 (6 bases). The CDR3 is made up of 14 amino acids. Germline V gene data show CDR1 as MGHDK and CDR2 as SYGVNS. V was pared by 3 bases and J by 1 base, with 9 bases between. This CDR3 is CASSEGAYNYGYTF. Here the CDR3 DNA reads TGTGCCAGCAGTGAGGGGGCCTATAACTATGGCTACACCTTC.

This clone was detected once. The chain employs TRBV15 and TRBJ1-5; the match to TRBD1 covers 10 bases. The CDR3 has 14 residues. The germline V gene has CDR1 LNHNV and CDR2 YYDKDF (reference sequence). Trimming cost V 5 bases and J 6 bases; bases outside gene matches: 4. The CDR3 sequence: CATSGWTGGQPQHF. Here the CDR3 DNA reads TGTGCCACCAGCGGATGGACAGGGGGTCAGCCCCAGCATTTT.

The CDR3 region is CASSLRGDRADYGYTF. CDR3 nucleotides: TGTGCCAGCAGTTTAAGAGGAGACAGGGCGGACTATGGCTACACCTTC. The gene calls are TRBV28 and TRBJ1-2, with 7 bases identical to TRBD1. The CDR3 contains 16 residues. V was clipped by 2 bases and J by 3 bases; unmatched bases: 9. CDR1 and CDR2 from the germline V gene are MDHEN and SYDVKM.

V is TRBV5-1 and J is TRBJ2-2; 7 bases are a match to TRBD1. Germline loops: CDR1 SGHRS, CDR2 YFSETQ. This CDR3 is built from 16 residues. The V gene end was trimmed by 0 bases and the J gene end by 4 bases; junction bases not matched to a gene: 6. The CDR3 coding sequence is TGCGCCAGCAGCTTGGGGAACAGGGGAAGCACCGGGGAGCTGTTTTTT. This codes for CASSLGNRGSTGELFF.

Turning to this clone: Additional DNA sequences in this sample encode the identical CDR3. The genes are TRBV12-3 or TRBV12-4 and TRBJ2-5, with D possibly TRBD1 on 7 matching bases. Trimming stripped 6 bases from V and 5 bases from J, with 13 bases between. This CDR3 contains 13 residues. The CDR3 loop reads CASSPGGRETQYF. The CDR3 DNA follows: TGTGCCAGCAGCCCAGGGGGGAGGGAGACCCAGTACTTC.

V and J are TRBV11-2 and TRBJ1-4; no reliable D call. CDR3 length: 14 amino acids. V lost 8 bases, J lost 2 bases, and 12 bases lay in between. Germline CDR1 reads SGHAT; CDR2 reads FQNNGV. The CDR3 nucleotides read TGTGCCAGCTCCAGACGGGATACTAATGAAAAACTGTTTTTT. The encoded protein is CASSRRDTNEKLFF.

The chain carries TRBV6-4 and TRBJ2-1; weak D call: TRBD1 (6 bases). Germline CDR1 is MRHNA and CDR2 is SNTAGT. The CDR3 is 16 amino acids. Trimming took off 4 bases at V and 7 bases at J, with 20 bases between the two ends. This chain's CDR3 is CASSVAGTRFVNEQFF. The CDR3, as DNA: TGTGCCAGCAGTGTCGCCGGGACACGATTCGTGAATGAGCAGTTCTTC.

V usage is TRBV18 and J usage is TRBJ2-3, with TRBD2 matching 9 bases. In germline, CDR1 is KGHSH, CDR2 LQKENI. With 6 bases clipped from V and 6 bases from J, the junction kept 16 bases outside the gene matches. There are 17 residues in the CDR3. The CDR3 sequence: CASSVRPRASGVDTQYF. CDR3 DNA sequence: TGTGCCAGCTCCGTACGTCCGAGGGCTAGCGGGGTGGATACGCAGTATTTT.

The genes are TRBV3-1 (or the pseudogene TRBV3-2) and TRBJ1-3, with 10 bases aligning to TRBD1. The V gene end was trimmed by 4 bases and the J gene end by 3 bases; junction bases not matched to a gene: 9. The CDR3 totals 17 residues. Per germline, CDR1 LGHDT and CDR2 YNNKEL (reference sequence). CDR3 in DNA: TGTGCCAGCAGCCCCGCACGGACAGGGGGACGTGGAAACACCATATATTTT. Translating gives CASSPARTGGRGNTIYF.

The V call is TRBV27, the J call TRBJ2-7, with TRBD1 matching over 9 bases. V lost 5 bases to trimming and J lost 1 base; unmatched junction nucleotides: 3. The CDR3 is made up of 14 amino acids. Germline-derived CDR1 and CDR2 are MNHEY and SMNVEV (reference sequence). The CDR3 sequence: CASSQGQGSYEQYF. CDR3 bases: TGTGCCAGCAGTCAGGGACAGGGTTCCTACGAGCAGTACTTC.

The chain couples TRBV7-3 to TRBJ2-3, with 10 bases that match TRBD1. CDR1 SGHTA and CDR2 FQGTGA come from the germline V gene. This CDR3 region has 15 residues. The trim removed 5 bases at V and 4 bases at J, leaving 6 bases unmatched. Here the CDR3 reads CASSGTGQGADTQYF. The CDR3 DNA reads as TGTGCCAGCAGCGGAACCGGACAGGGGGCAGATACGCAGTATTTT.

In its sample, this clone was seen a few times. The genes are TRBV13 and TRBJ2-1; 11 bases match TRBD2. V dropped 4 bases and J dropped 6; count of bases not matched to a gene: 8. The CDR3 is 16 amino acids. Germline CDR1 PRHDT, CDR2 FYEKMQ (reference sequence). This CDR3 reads CASSSSYSGGANEQFF. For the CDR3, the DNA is TGTGCCAGCAGCTCTAGCTATAGCGGGGGGGCCAATGAGCAGTTCTTC.

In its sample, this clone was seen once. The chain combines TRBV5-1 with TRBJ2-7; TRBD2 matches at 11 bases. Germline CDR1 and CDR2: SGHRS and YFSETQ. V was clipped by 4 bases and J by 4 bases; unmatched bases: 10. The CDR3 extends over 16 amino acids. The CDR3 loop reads CASSPGLAGLFYEQYF. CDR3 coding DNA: TGCGCCAGCAGCCCCGGACTAGCGGGTCTTTTTTACGAGCAGTACTTC. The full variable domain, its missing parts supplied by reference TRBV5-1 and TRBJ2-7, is KAGVTQTPRYLIKTRGQQVTLSCSPISGHRSVSWYQQTPGQGLQFLFEYFSETQRNKGNFPGRFSGRQFSNSRSEMNVSTLELGDSALYLCASSPGLAGLFYEQYFGPGTRLTVT.

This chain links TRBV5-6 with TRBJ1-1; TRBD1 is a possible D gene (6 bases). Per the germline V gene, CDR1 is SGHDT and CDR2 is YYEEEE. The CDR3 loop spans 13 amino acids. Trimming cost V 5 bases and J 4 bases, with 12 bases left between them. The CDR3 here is CASSNRVGTEAFF. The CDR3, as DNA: TGTGCCAGCAGTAACAGGGTTGGCACTGAAGCTTTCTTT.

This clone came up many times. CDR3 protein: CASSPPRGTMNTEAFF. The CDR3 bases are TGTGCCAGCTCACCACCGAGAGGAACTATGAACACTGAAGCTTTCTTT. The rearrangement links TRBV18 to TRBJ1-1; no clear D gene. The germline CDR1 and CDR2 sequences are KGHSH and LQKENI. CDR3 length: 16 amino acids. Trimming stripped 0 bases from V and 0 bases from J, with 11 bases between.

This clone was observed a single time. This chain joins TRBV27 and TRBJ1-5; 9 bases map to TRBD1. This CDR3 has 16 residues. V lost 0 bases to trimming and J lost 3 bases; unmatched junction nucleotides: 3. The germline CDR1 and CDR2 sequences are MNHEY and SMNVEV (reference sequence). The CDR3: CASSLSWTGVNQPQHF. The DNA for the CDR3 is TGTGCCAGCAGTTTATCATGGACAGGGGTCAATCAGCCCCAGCATTTT.

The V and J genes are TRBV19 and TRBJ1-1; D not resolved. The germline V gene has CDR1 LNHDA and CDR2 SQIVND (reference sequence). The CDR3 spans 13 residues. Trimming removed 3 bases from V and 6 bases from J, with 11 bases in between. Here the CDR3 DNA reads TGTGCCAGTAGTATTTTGCGGGAAGCTGAAGCTTTCTTT. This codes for CASSILREAEAFF.

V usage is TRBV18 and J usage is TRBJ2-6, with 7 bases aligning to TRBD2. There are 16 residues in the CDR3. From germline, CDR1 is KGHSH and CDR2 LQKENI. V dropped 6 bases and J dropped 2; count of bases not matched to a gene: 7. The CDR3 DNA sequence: TGTGCCAGCTCTCCGGGAGGAGGCACTGGGGCCAACGTCCTGACTTTC. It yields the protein CASSPGGGTGANVLTF.

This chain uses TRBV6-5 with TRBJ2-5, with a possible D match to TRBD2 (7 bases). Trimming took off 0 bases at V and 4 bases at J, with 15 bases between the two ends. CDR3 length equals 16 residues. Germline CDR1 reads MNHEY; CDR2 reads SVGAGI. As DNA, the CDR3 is TGTGCCAGCAGTTACTCGCGAGGGGGGGGCGGAGAGACCCAGTACTTC. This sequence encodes CASSYSRGGGGETQYF.

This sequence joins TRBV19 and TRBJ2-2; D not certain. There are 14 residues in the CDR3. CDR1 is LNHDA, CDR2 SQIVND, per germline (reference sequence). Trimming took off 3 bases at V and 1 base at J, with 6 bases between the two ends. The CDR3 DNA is TGTGCCAGTAGTATGAGTAGGAACACCGGGGAGCTGTTTTTT. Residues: CASSMSRNTGELFF. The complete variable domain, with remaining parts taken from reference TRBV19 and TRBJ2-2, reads DGGITQSPKYLFRKEGQNVTLSCEQNLNHDAMYWYRQDPGQGLRLIYYSQIVNDFQKGDIAEGYSVSREKKESFPLTVTSAQKNPTAFYLCASSMSRNTGELFFGEGSRLTVL.

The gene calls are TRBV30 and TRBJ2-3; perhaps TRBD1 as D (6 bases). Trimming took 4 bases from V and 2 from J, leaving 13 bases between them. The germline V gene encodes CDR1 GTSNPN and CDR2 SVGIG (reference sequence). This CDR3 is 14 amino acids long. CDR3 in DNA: TGTGCCTGGACTCAGGGGTTACCCACAGATACGCAGTATTTT. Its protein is CAWTQGLPTDTQYF.

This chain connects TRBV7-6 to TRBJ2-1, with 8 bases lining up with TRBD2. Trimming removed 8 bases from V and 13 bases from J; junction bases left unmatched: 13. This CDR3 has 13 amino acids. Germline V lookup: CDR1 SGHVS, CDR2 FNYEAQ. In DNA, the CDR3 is TGTGCCAGCGGATTCGGGGGGGCCGAGGATCAGTTCTTC. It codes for CASGFGGAEDQFF.

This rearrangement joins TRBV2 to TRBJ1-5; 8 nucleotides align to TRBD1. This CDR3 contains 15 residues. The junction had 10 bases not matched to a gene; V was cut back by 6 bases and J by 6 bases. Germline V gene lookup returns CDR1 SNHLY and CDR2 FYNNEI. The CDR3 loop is CASSLGQGGIQPQHF. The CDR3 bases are TGTGCCAGCAGCCTCGGACAGGGAGGGATTCAGCCCCAGCATTTT.